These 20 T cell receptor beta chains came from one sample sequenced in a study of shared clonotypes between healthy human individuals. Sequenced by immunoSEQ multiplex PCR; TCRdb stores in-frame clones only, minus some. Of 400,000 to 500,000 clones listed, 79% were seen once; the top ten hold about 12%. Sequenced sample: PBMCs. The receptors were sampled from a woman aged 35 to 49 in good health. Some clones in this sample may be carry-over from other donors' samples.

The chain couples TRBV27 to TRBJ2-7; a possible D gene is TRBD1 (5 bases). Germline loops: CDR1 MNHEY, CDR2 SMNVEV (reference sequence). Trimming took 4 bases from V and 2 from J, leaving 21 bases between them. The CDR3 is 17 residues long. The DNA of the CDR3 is TGTGCCAGCAGTTCCCTCAGGGCAGATAGGAGCCCCTACGAGCAGTACTTC. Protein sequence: CASSSLRADRSPYEQYF.

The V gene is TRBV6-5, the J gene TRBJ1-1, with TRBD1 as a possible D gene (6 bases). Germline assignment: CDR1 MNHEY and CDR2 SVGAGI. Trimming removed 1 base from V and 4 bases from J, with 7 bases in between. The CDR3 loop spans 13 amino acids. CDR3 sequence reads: CASSYLQGTEAFF. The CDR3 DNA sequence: TGTGCCAGCAGTTACTTACAGGGCACTGAAGCTTTCTTT.

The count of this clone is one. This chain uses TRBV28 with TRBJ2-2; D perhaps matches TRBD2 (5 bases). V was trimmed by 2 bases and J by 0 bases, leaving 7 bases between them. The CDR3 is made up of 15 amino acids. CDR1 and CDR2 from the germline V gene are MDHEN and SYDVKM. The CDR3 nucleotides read TGTGCCAGCAGTTTAGCTAGCTCGAACACCGGGGAGCTGTTTTTT. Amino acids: CASSLASSNTGELFF.

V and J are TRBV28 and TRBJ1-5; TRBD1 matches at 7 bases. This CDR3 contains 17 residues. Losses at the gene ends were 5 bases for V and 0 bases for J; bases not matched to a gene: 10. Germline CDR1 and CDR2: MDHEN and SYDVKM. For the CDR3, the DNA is TGTGCCAGCAGTCGGGTGACAGGGTTGGTTAGCAATCAGCCCCAGCATTTT. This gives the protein CASSRVTGLVSNQPQHF.

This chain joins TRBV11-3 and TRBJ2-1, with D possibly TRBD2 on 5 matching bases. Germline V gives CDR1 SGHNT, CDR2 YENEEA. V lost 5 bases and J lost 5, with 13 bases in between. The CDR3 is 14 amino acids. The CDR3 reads CASSPVRGNNEQFF. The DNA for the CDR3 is TGTGCCAGCAGCCCCGTTCGGGGTAACAATGAGCAGTTCTTC.

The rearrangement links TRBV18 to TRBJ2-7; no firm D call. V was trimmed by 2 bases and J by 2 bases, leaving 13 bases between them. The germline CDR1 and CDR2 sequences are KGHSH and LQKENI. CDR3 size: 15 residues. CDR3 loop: CASSPGVMGTYEQYF. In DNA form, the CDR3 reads TGTGCCAGCTCACCAGGCGTCATGGGTACCTACGAGCAGTACTTC. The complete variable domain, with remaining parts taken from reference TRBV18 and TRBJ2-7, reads NAGVMQNPRHLVRRRGQEARLRCSPMKGHSHVYWYRQLPEEGLKFMVYLQKENIIDESGMPKERFSAEFPKEGPSILRIQQVVRGDSAAYFCASSPGVMGTYEQYFGPGTRLTVT.

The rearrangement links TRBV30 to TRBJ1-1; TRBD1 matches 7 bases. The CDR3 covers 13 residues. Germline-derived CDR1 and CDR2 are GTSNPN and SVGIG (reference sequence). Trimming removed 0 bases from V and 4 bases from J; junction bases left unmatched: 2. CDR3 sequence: CAWSVAGGTEAFF. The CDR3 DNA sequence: TGTGCCTGGAGTGTGGCAGGGGGCACTGAAGCTTTCTTT.

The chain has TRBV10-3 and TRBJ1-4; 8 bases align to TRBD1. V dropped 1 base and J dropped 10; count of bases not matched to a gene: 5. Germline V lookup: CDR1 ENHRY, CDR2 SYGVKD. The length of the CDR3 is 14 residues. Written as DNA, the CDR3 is TGTGCCATCAGTGAGTGGACAGGGACGGGAAAACTGTTTTTT. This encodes CAISEWTGTGKLFF.

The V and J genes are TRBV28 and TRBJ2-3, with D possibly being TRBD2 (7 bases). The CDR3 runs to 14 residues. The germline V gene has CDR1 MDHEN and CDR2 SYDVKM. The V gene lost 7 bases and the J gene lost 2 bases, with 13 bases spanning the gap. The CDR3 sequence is CASTQAGHTDTQYF. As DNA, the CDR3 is TGTGCCAGCACCCAAGCGGGACACACAGATACGCAGTATTTT.

The CDR3 bases are TGCGCCAGCAGCTTGAGTCTAGCGGACACCGGGGAGCTGTTTTTT. This encodes CASSLSLADTGELFF. V is TRBV5-1 and J is TRBJ2-2; TRBD2 matches 7 bases. Germline V gene data show CDR1 as SGHRS and CDR2 as YFSETQ. Trimming removed 1 base from V and 3 bases from J; junction bases left unmatched: 3. This CDR3 comprises 15 residues.

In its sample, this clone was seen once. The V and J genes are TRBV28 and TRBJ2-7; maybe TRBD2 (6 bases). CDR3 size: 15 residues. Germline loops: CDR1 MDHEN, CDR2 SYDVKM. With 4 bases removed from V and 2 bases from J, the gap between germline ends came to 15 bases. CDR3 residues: CASSSPGSGPYEQYF. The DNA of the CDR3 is TGTGCCAGCAGTTCCCCGGGTAGCGGTCCCTACGAGCAGTACTTC.

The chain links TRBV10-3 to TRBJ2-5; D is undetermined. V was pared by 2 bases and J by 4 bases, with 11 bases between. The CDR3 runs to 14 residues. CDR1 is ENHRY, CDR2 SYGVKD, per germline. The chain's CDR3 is CAISERPVRETQYF. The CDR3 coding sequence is TGTGCCATCAGTGAGCGACCGGTGCGAGAGACCCAGTACTTC.

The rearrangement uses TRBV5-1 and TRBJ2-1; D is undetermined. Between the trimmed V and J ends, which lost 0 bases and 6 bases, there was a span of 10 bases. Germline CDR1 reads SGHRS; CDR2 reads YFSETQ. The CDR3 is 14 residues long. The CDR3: CASSLGGGSNEQFF. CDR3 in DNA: TGCGCCAGCAGCTTGGGTGGTGGTTCCAATGAGCAGTTCTTC.

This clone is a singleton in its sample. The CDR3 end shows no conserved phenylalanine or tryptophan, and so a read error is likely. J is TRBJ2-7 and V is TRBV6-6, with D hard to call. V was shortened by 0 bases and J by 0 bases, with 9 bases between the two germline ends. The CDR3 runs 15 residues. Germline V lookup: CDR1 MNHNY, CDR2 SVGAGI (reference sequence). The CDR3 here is CASSYSSTASYEQYL. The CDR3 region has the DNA TGTGCCAGCAGTTACTCGAGTACAGCCTCCTACGAGCAGTACTTA.

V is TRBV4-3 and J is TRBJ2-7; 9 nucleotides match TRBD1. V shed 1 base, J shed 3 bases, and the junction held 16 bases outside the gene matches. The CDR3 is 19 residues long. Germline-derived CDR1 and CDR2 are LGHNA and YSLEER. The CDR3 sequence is CASSQGANRDRVVSYEQYF. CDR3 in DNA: TGCGCCAGCAGCCAAGGGGCTAACCGGGACAGGGTGGTGAGCTACGAGCAGTACTTC.

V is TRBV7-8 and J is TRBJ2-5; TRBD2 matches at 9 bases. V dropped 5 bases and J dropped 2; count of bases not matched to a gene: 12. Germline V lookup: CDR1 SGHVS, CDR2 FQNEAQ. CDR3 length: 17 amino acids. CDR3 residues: CASSPREGLAVQETQYF. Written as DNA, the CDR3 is TGTGCCAGCAGCCCCCGGGAGGGACTAGCTGTACAAGAGACCCAGTACTTC.

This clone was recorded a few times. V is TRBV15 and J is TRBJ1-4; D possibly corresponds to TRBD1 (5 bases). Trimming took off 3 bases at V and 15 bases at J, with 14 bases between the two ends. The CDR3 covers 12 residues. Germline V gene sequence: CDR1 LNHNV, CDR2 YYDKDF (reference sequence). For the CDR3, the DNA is TGTGCCACCAGCAGGCTTCAGGGTGGGGTGTTTTTT. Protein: CATSRLQGGVFF.

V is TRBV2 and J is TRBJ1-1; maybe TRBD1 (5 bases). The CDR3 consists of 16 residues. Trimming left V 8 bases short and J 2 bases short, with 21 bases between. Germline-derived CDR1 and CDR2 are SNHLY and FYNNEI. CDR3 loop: CASAGGAGQINTEAFF. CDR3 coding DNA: TGTGCCAGCGCTGGAGGGGCAGGGCAAATAAACACTGAAGCTTTCTTT.

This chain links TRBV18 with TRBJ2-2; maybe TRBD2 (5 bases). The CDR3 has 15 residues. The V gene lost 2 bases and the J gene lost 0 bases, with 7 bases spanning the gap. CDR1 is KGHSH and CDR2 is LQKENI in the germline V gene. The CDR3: CASSPRESNTGELFF. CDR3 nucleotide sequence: TGTGCCAGCTCACCAAGGGAGTCGAACACCGGGGAGCTGTTTTTT.

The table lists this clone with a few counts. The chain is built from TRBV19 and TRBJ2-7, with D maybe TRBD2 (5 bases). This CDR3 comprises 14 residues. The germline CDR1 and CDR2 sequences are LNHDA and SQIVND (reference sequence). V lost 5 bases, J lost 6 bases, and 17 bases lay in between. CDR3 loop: CASSQTIAPSEQYF. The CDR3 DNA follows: TGTGCCAGTAGTCAGACTATCGCCCCCTCCGAGCAGTACTTC.